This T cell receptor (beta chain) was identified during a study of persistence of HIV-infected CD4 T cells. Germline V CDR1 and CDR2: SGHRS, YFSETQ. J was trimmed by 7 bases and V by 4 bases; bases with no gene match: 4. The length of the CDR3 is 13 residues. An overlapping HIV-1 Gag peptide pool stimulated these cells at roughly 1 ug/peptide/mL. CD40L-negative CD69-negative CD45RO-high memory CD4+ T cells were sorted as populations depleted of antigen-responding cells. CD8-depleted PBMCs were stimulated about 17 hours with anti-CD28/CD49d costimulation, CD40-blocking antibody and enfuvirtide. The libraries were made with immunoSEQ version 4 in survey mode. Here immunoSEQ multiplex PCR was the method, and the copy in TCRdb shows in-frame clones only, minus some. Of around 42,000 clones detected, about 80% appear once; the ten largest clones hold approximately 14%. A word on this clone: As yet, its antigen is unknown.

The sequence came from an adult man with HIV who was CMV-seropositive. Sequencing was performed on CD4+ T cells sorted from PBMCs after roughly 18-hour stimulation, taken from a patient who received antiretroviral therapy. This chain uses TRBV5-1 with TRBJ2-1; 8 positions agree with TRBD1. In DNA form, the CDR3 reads TGCGCCAGCAGCCGGACAGGGAGGAATGAGCAGTTCTTC. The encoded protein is CASSRTGRNEQFF. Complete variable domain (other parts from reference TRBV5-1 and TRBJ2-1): KAGVTQTPRYLIKTRGQQVTLSCSPISGHRSVSWYQQTPGQGLQFLFEYFSETQRNKGNFPGRFSGRQFSNSRSEMNVSTLELGDSALYLCASSRTGRNEQFFGPGTRLTVL.